This TCR beta chain was documented in a study of blood T cell repertoires in COVID-19. Study details: Italy, Spain and the United States were the sources of the convalescent and acute COVID-19 samples.

TCRdb keeps only in-frame clones here, not all; method: immunoSEQ multiplex PCR. There are 50,000 to 65,000 clones in the sample; nearly 90% occur only once, and about 3.2% lies in the top ten. This CDR3 has 16 amino acids. Between the trimmed V and J ends, which lost 5 bases and 2 bases, there was a span of 18 bases. Germline values: CDR1 LNHDA, CDR2 SQIVND (reference sequence). The sequencing input was peripheral blood. The rearrangement joins TRBV19 to TRBJ1-2; possible D gene TRBD1, 6 bases. The receptor comes from a man aged 45-65 years with active COVID-19. Here the CDR3 DNA reads TGTGCCAGTAGTCGGCCGAGCGACAGGCTCAACTATGGCTACACCTTC. It yields the protein CASSRPSDRLNYGYTF.